This TCR beta chain appears in the sequencing data of a study of shared clonotypes between healthy human individuals. Overall study: For every donor, three CD4 naive, three CD4 memory, two CD8 naive and one CD8 memory plates were used. General study findings and limits: Across a few donors, naive CD4 shared roughly 5.1%, naive CD8 less than 4%, memory CD4 more than 2%, memory CD8 0.4%. Despite large depth, sorted-subset datasets appeared incompletely sequenced.

Subsets obtained from CD4+ cells comprised CD45RA+ naive and CD45RA-negative memory cells. As to this clone: Its matching antigen is unknown.

Assay: immunoSEQ multiplex PCR; the TCRdb copy retains only in-frame clones and omits some. The sample shows a few million clones, about 94% of them seen only once. CDR1 SGHRS and CDR2 YFSETQ come from the germline V gene. The CDR3 has 13 amino acids. Between the trimmed V and J ends, which lost 3 bases and 5 bases, there was a span of 11 bases. The V call is TRBV5-1, the J call TRBJ2-5, with D unclear. The sequence came from a man between 18 and 35 years old in good health. The source material was naive CD4+ T cells sorted from blood. This sample's subset: CD45RA+ positively selected. The CDR3, as DNA: TGCGCCAGCAGCTATTACCTCCGGGAGACCCAGTACTTC. Protein: CASSYYLRETQYF.